These 20 T cell receptor beta chains share one sample of origin, sequenced in a study of cytomegalovirus exposure and HLA in healthy donors. The PCR contained 60 Vbeta and 13 Jbeta primers. Only in-frame clones appear in the TCRdb table, and some are missing; sequencing was by immunoSEQ multiplex PCR. The sample records some 130,000 clones, nearly 80% being singletons. Sequencing was carried out using PBMCs. These TCRs come from a man aged 30-40 years in good health and CMV-seronegative.

The chain combines TRBV7-2 with TRBJ1-1, with TRBD1 matching over 7 bases. There are 16 residues in the CDR3. With 5 bases clipped from V and 4 bases from J, the junction kept 13 bases outside the gene matches. Per the germline V gene, CDR1 is SGHTA and CDR2 is FQGNSA. CDR3 amino acids: CASSPRRASGGTEAFF. For the CDR3, the DNA is TGTGCCAGCAGCCCTCGGCGAGCGTCAGGGGGCACTGAAGCTTTCTTT.

The chain joins TRBV7-2 to TRBJ2-3; D unclear. The CDR3 loop spans 16 amino acids. V was clipped by 2 bases and J by 2 bases, with 14 bases between them. In germline, CDR1 is SGHTA, CDR2 FQGNSA. The CDR3 loop reads CASSLWLGVVTDTQYF. The DNA of the CDR3 is TGTGCCAGCAGCTTATGGTTAGGAGTGGTCACAGATACGCAGTATTTT.

This clone was seen just once. The chain carries TRBV25-1 and TRBJ2-5; D is possibly TRBD2 (6 bases). The V end lost 5 bases, the J end lost 10 bases, and 17 bases lay between the germline ends. CDR1 is MGHDK and CDR2 is SYGVNS in the germline V gene. This CDR3 contains 13 residues. Here the CDR3 DNA reads TGTGCCAGCAGTATGGGACGAGGAGGGGACCAGTACTTC. Its translation: CASSMGRGGDQYF.

The J gene is TRBJ1-2, the V gene TRBV28, with a possible D match to TRBD1 (5 bases). Deletions cut 4 bases from V and 2 bases from J, with 14 bases between. CDR1 is MDHEN and CDR2 is SYDVKM in the germline V gene. The CDR3 has 15 amino acids. The CDR3 DNA reads as TGTGCCAGCAGTTCATTCTATAAGGGGAACTATGGCTACACCTTC. Encoded protein: CASSSFYKGNYGYTF.

The V gene is TRBV19, the J gene TRBJ1-1; 10 bases line up with TRBD1. The J segment lost 5 bases and the V segment lost 7 bases, leaving 10 bases of the junction unmatched. The CDR3 runs to 15 residues. Germline loops: CDR1 LNHDA, CDR2 SQIVND (reference sequence). CDR3 region: CASTPTPGQGTEAFF. For the CDR3, the DNA is TGTGCCAGTACCCCAACCCCGGGACAGGGGACTGAAGCTTTCTTT.

This rearrangement joins TRBV6-6 to TRBJ1-1; D gene unclear. V was trimmed by 0 bases and J by 4 bases, leaving 6 bases between them. There are 13 residues in the CDR3. Germline CDR1 and CDR2: MNHNY and SVGAGI (reference sequence). CDR3 loop: CASSYSGSTEAFF. CDR3 DNA: TGTGCCAGCAGTTACTCGGGCTCCACTGAAGCTTTCTTT.

The V gene is TRBV4-1, the J gene TRBJ2-2; D is possibly TRBD2 (6 bases). The CDR3 extends over 16 amino acids. In germline, CDR1 is MGHRA, CDR2 YSYEKL. V was shortened by 1 base and J by 5 bases, with 14 bases between the two germline ends. CDR3 DNA sequence: TGCGCCAGCAGCCAAGTTGCTAGCGTAAAGACCGGGGAGCTGTTTTTT. Translating gives CASSQVASVKTGELFF.

This chain connects TRBV13 to TRBJ2-7, with 12 positions matching TRBD2. Unmatched junction bases numbered 4, after V lost 5 bases and J lost 2 bases. CDR3 length: 15 residues. CDR1 is PRHDT and CDR2 is FYEKMQ in the germline V gene (reference sequence). CDR3 nucleotides: TGTGCCAGCAGCGAAGGACTAGCGGGAACCTACGAGCAGTACTTC. Translated, it gives CASSEGLAGTYEQYF.

This rearrangement joins TRBV28 to TRBJ2-7, with TRBD2 matching 9 bases. V lost 6 bases and J lost 3; bases outside the gene matches: 0. The CDR3 spans 12 residues. Germline lookup yields CDR1 MDHEN and CDR2 SYDVKM. Written as DNA, the CDR3 is TGTGCCAGCAGGACTAGCGGCTACGAGCAGTACTTC. This sequence encodes CASRTSGYEQYF.

This clone was picked up one time. V and J are TRBV27 and TRBJ2-3, with D uncertain. CDR1 is MNHEY, CDR2 SMNVEV, per germline (reference sequence). The CDR3 sequence is 12 residues long. Trimming stripped 5 bases from V and 11 bases from J, with 14 bases between. As DNA, the CDR3 is TGTGCCAGCAGTCCCTACTCTGGTGAGCAGTATTTT. As protein: CASSPYSGEQYF.

The V call is TRBV7-9, the J call TRBJ2-3; D is uncertain. The germline V gene encodes CDR1 SEHNR and CDR2 FQNEAQ (reference sequence). The CDR3 is 15 residues long. The ends were cut back, 5 bases at V and 2 bases at J, with 14 bases in the middle. The CDR3 DNA sequence: TGTGCCAGCAGCCCTGGTCCAGGTCTCACAGATACGCAGTATTTT. Translated: CASSPGPGLTDTQYF.

The chain is built from TRBV4-3 and TRBJ2-3; the match to TRBD2 covers 7 bases. Germline assignment: CDR1 LGHNA and CDR2 YSLEER. The ends lost 4 bases at V and 9 bases at J; junction bases unmatched: 22. The CDR3 loop spans 18 amino acids. The CDR3 sequence is CASSRNREASGPFRTQYF. For the CDR3, the DNA is TGCGCCAGCAGCCGGAATCGGGAGGCTAGCGGTCCCTTTCGGACGCAGTATTTT.

The V call is TRBV13, the J call TRBJ2-7; TRBD2 matches at 10 bases. This CDR3 is 13 amino acids long. CDR1 PRHDT and CDR2 FYEKMQ come from the germline V gene (reference sequence). J gave up 3 bases and V 8 bases, and 4 bases lay outside the gene matches. The CDR3 nucleotides are TGTGCCAGCGGACTAGCGGTCAACTACGAGCAGTACTTC. Amino acids: CASGLAVNYEQYF. Looking up the rest from reference TRBV13 and TRBJ2-7 gives the full variable domain: AAGVIQSPRHLIKEKRETATLKCYPIPRHDTVYWYQQGPGQDPQFLISFYEKMQSDKGSIPDRFSAQQFSDYHSELNMSSLELGDSALYFCASGLAVNYEQYFGPGTRLTVT.

The chain has TRBV28 and TRBJ2-7; 10 bases are a match to TRBD1. The CDR3 loop spans 17 amino acids. V lost 6 bases to trimming and J lost 2 bases; unmatched junction nucleotides: 13. In germline, CDR1 is MDHEN, CDR2 SYDVKM. CDR3 residues: CASSIYGVGTGAYEQYF. Here the CDR3 DNA reads TGTGCCAGCAGCATTTATGGGGTTGGGACAGGGGCCTACGAGCAGTACTTC.

This clone was found a few times. The chain is built from TRBV28 and TRBJ1-2; possible D gene TRBD1, 6 bases. Trimming removed 7 bases from V and 4 bases from J, with 16 bases in between. The germline V gene has CDR1 MDHEN and CDR2 SYDVKM. This CDR3 is 14 amino acids long. The CDR3 DNA is TGTGCCAGCATTAAGGACAGCTTCCCCTATGGCTACACCTTC. Amino acid sequence: CASIKDSFPYGYTF.

The V call is TRBV6-6, the J call TRBJ2-3, with 9 bases lining up with TRBD2. The V and J ends lost 7 bases and 3 bases, in that order; junction bases with no gene match: 8. This CDR3 has 15 residues. The germline CDR1 and CDR2 sequences are MNHNY and SVGAGI (reference sequence). CDR3 loop: CASTHRAGGTDTQYF. Written as DNA, the CDR3 is TGTGCCAGCACCCACAGGGCGGGAGGGACAGATACGCAGTATTTT.

This clone was detected once. The chain recombines TRBV7-6 with TRBJ2-7; D ambiguous. The germline V and J ends were trimmed by 4 bases and 0 bases, with 13 bases remaining between them. Germline assignment: CDR1 SGHVS and CDR2 FNYEAQ. CDR3 length: 15 amino acids. Here the CDR3 reads CASSSLAEISYEQYF. DNA of the CDR3: TGTGCCAGCAGCTCATTGGCGGAGATCTCCTACGAGCAGTACTTC.

The rearrangement links TRBV28 to TRBJ2-7; a possible D gene is TRBD1 (6 bases). Germline V lookup: CDR1 MDHEN, CDR2 SYDVKM. V was shortened by 2 bases and J by 4 bases, with 15 bases between the two germline ends. CDR3 size: 15 residues. DNA of the CDR3: TGTGCCAGCAGTTTAAGGGATCAGGGGTCGTACGAGCAGTACTTC. Protein product: CASSLRDQGSYEQYF.

This rearrangement joins TRBV6-5 to TRBJ2-3, with D possibly being TRBD2 (6 bases). Trimming pared 6 bases from V and 5 bases from J, leaving 18 bases between. Germline values: CDR1 MNHEY, CDR2 SVGAGI. This CDR3 comprises 15 residues. DNA of the CDR3: TGTGCCAGCAGGGGGCGGACGGGAGTGGTAGATACGCAGTATTTT. It is translated as CASRGRTGVVDTQYF.

The chain has TRBV18 and TRBJ1-6; TRBD1 agrees at 7 bases. CDR1 and CDR2 from the germline V gene are KGHSH and LQKENI. Trimming removed 3 bases from V and 9 bases from J; junction bases left unmatched: 11. This CDR3 is built from 16 residues. The CDR3 spells CASSPNLGGRGSPLHF. CDR3 coding DNA: TGTGCCAGCTCACCGAACTTAGGGGGCAGGGGTTCACCCCTCCACTTT.